This TCR beta chain was obtained from a study of T cell changes during pregnancy in multiple sclerosis. The germline gives CDR1 MNHEY, CDR2 SMNVEV (reference sequence). Trimming at V came to 7 bases and at J to 4 bases, leaving 10 bases not matched to a gene. The CDR3 loop spans 15 amino acids. Clones were sequenced by immunoSEQ multiplex PCR, and TCRdb holds only the in-frame ones, with some missing. This sample has some 27,000 clones, with approximately 91% found just once. The source material was CD4+ T cells from peripheral blood mononuclear cells, sampled in the first trimester of pregnancy. The gene calls are TRBV27 and TRBJ2-3, with TRBD2 matching over 8 bases. The origin of this receptor is a female donor in good health, enrolled as a control in a pregnancy study. As DNA, the CDR3 is TGTGCCAGCAAAAGCGGGGGACGGGTAGCAGATACGCAGTATTTT. Translated, it gives CASKSGGRVADTQYF.